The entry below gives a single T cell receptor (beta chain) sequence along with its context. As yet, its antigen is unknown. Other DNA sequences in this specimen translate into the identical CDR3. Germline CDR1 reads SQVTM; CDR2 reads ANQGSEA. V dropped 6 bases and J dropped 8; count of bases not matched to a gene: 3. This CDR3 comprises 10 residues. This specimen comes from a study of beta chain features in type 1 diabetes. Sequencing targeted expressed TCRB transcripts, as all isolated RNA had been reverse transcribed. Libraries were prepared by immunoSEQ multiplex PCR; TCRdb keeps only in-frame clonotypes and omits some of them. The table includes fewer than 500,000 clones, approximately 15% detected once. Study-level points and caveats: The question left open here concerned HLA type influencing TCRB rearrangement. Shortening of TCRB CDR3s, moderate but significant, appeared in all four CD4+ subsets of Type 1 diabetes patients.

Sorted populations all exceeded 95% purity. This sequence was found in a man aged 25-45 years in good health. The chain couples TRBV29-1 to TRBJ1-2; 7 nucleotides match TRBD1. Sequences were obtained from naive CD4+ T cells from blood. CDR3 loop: CSVLQGGYTF. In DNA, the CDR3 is TGCAGCGTGCTACAGGGGGGCTACACCTTC.